This T cell receptor beta chain comes out of a study of blood T cell repertoires in COVID-19. The authors' processing: The assay estimated nucleated cells by amplifying reference gene primers. The data were produced by immunoSEQ multiplex PCR, yet TCRdb's version contains in-frame clones alone and is incomplete. V and J calls and clone size come straight from that table; D and trimming were deduced from the DNA. The table records 75,000 to 100,000 clones, roughly 71% of them present only once. This clone has a single count. From germline, CDR1 is SGHTA and CDR2 FQGNSA. The CDR3 totals 14 residues. The V and J ends lost 5 bases and 8 bases, in that order; junction bases with no gene match: 6.

The rearrangement uses TRBV7-2 and TRBJ2-1; TRBD2 matches 10 bases. Sequencing was done on a sample of peripheral blood. The TCR sequence derives from an elderly woman with acute or convalescent COVID-19. The CDR3 loop reads CASSEGLAGDEQFF. The CDR3, as DNA: TGTGCCAGCAGCGAAGGCCTAGCGGGGGATGAGCAGTTCTTC.